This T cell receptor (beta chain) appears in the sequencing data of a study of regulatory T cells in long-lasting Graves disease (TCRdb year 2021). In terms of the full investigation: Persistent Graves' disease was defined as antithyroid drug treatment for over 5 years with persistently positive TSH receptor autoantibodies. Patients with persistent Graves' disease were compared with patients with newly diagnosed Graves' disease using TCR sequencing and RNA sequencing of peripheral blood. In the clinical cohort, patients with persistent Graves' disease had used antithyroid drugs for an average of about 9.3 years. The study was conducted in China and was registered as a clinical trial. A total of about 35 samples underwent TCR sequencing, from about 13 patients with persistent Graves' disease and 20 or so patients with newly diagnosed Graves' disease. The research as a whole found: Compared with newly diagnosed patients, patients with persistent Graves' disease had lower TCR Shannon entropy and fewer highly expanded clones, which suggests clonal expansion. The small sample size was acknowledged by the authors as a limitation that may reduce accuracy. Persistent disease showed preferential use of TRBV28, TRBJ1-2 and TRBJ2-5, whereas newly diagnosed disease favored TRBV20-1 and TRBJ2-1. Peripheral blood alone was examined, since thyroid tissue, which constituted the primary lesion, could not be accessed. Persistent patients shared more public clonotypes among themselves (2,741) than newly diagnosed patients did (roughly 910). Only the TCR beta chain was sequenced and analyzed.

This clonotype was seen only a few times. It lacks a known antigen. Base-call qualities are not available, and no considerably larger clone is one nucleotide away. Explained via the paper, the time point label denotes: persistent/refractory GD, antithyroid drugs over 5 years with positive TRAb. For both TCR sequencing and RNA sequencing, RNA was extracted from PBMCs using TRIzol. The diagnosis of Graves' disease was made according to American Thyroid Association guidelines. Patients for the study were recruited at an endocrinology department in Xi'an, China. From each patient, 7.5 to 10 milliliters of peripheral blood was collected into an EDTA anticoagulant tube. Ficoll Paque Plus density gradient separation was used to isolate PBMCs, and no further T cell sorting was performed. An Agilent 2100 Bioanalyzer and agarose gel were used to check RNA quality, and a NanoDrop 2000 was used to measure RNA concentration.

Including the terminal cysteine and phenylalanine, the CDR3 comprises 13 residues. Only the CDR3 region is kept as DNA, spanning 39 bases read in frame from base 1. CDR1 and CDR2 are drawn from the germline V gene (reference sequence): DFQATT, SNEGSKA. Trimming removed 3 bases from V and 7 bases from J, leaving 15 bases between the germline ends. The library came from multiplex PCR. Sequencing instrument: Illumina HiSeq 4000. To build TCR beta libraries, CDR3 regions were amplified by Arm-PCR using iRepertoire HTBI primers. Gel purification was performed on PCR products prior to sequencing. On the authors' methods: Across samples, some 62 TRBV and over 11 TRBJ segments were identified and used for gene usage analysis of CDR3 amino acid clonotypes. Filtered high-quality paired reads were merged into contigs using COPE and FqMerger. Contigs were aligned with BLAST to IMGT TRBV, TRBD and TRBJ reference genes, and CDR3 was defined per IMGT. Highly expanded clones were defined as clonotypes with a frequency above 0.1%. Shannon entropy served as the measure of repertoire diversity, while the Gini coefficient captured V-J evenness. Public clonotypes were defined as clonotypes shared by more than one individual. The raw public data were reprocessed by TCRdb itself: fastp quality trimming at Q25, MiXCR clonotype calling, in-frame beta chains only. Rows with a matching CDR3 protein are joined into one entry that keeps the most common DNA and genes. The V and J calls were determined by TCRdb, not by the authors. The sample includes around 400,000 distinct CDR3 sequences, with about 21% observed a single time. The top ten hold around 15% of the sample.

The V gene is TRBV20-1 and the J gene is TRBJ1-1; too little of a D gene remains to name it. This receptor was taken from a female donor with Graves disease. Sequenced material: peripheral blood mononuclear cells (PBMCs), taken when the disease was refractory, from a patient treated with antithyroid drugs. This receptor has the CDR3 CSARDEGEGEAFF. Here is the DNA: TGCAGTGCTAGGGATGAAGGAGAAGGTGAAGCTTTCTTT.